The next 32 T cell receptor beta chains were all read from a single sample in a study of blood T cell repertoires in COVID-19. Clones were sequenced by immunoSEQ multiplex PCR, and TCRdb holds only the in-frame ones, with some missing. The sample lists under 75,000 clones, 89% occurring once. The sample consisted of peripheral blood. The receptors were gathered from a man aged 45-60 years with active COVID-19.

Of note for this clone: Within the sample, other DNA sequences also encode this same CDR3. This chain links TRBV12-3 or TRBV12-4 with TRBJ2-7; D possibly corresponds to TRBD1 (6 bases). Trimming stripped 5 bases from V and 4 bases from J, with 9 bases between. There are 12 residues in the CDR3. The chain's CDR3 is CASSLQGYEQYF. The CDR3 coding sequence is TGTGCCAGCAGTCTACAGGGTTACGAGCAGTACTTC.

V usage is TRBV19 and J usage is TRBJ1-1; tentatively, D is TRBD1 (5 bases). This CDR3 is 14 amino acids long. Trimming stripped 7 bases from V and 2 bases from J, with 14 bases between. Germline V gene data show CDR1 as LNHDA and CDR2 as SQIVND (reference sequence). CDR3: CASNPRQYNTEAFF. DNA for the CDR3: TGTGCCAGTAATCCCCGACAGTACAACACTGAAGCTTTCTTT.

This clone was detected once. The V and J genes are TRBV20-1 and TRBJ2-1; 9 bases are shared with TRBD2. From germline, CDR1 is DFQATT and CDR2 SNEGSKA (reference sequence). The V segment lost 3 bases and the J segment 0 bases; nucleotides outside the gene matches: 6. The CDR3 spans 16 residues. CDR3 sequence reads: CSASSGGHSSYNEQFF. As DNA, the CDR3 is TGCAGTGCTAGTAGCGGGGGCCACAGCTCCTACAATGAGCAGTTCTTC.

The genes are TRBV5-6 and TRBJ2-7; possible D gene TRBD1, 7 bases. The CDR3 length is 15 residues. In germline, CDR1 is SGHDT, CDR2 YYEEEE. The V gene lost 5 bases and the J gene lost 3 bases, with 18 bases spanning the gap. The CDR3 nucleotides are TGTGCCAGCAGGCCGCAGGGGGGTTTAGTCTACGAGCAGTACTTC. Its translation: CASRPQGGLVYEQYF.

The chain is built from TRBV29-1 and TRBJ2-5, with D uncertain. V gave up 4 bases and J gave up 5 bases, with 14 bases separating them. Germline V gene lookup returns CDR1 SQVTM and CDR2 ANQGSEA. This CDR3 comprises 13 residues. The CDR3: CSVGGYLPETQYF. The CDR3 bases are TGCAGCGTTGGCGGATACCTCCCCGAGACCCAGTACTTC.

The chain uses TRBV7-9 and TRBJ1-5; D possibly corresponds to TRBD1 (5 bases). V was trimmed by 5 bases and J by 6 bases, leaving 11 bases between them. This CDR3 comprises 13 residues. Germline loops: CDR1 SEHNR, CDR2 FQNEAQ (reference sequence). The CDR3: CASSPRGGQPQHF. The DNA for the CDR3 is TGTGCCAGCAGCCCTCGGGGGGGTCAGCCCCAGCATTTT.

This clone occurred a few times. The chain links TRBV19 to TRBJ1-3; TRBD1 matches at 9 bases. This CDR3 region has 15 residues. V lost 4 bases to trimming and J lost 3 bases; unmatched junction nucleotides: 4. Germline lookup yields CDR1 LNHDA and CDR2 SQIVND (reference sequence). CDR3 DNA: TGTGCCAGTAGTAAGGGACAGGGCTTTGGAAACACCATATATTTT. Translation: CASSKGQGFGNTIYF.

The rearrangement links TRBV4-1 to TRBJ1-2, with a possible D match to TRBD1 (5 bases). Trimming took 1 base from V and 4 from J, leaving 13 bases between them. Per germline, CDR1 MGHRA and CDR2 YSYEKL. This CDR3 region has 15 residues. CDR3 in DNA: TGCGCCAGCAGCCAAGTGCAGGGATCTTTCTATGGCTACACCTTC. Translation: CASSQVQGSFYGYTF.

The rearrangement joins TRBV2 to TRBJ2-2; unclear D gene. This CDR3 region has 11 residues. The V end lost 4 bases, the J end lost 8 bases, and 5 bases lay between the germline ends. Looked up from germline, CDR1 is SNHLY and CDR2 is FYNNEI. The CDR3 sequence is CASSGPGELFF. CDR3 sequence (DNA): TGTGCCAGCAGTGGGCCAGGGGAGCTGTTTTTT.

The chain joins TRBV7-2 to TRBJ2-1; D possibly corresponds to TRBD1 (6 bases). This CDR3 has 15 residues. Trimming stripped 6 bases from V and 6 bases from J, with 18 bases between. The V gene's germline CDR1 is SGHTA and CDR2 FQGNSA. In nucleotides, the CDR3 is TGTGCCAGCAGTCCACAGGGTATCCCTACCAATGAGCAGTTCTTC. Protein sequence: CASSPQGIPTNEQFF.

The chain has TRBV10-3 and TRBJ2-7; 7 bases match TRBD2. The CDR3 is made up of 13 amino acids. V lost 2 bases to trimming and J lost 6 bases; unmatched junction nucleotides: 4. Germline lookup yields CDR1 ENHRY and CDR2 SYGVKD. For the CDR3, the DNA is TGTGCCATCAGTGAGCCGCAGCGGGGCGAGCAGTACTTC. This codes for CAISEPQRGEQYF.

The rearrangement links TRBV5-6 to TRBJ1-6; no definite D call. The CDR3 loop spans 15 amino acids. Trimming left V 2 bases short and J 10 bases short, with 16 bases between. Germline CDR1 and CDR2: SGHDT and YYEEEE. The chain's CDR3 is CASSLKSERRSPLHF. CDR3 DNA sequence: TGTGCCAGCAGCTTAAAATCGGAGAGACGATCACCCCTCCACTTT.

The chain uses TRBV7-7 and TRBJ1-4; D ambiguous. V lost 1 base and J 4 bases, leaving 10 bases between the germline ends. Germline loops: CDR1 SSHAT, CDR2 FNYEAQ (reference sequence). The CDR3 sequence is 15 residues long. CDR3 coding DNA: TGTGCCAGCAGCTTAGTATGGGGAGATAATGAAAAACTGTTTTTT. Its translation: CASSLVWGDNEKLFF.

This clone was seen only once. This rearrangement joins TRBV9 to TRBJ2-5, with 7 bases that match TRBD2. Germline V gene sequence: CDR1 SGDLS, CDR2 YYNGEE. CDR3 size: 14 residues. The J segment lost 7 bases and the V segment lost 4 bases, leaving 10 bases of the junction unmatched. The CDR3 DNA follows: TGTGCCAGCAGCCCGGCGGGAGAGATGGGGACCCAGTACTTC. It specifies CASSPAGEMGTQYF. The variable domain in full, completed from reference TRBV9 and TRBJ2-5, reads DSGVTQTPKHLITATGQRVTLRCSPRSGDLSVYWYQQSLDQGLQFLIQYYNGEERAKGNILERFSAQQFPDLHSELNLSSLELGDSALYFCASSPAGEMGTQYFGPGTRLLVL.

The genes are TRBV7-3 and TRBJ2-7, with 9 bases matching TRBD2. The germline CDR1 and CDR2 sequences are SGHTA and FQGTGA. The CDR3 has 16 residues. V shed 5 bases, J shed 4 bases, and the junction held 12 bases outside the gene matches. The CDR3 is CASSRGEAGGPYEQYF. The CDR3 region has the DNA TGTGCCAGCAGCCGCGGGGAAGCGGGGGGACCATACGAGCAGTACTTC.

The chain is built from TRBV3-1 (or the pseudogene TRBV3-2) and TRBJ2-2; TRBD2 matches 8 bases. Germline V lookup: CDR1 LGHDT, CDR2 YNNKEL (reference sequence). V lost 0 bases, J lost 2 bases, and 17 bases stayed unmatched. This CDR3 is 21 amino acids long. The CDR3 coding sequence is TGTGCCAGCAGCCAAGAAGGGTTTGGGAAACTAGCGGTTACCAACACCGGGGAGCTGTTTTTT. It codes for CASSQEGFGKLAVTNTGELFF.

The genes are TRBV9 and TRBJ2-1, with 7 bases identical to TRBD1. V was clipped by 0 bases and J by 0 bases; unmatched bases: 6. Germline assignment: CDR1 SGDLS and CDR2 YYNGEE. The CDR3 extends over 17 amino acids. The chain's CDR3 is CASSVGGTASSYNEQFF. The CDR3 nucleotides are TGTGCCAGCAGCGTAGGGGGGACAGCCTCCTCCTACAATGAGCAGTTCTTC.

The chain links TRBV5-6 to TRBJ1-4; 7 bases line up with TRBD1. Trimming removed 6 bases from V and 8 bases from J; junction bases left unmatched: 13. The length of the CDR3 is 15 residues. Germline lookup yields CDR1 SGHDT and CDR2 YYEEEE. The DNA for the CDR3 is TGTGCCAGCAACAGACCCGGGGACAGCACCGAAAAACTGTTTTTT. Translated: CASNRPGDSTEKLFF.

The DNA for the CDR3 is TGTGCCACCAGCAGTTTGGGACAGCCTTTAACCTACGAGCAGTACTTC. It yields the protein CATSSLGQPLTYEQYF. V gene TRBV15 combines with J gene TRBJ2-7; 7 bases line up with TRBD1. CDR1 and CDR2 from the germline V gene are LNHNV and YYDKDF (reference sequence). This CDR3 has 16 residues. J was trimmed by 2 bases and V by 3 bases; bases with no gene match: 10. Full variable domain (remainder filled in from reference TRBV15 and TRBJ2-7): DAMVIQNPRYQVTQFGKPVTLSCSQTLNHNVMYWYQQKSSQAPKLLFHYYDKDFNNEADTPDNFQSRRPNTSFCFLDIRSPGLGDTAMYLCATSSLGQPLTYEQYFGPGTRLTVT.

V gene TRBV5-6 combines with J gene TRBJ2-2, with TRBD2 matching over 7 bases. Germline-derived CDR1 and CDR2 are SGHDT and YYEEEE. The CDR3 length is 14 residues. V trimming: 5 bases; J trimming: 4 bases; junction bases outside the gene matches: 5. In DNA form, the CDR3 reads TGTGCCAGCAGGGCTTCGGGGGGCACCGGGGAGCTGTTTTTT. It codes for CASRASGGTGELFF.

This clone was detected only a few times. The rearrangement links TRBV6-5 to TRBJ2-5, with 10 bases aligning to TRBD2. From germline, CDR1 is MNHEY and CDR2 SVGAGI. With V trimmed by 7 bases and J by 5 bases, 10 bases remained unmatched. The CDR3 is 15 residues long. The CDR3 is CASTSGGPETETQYF. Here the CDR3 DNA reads TGTGCCAGCACTAGCGGGGGCCCCGAGACGGAGACCCAGTACTTC.

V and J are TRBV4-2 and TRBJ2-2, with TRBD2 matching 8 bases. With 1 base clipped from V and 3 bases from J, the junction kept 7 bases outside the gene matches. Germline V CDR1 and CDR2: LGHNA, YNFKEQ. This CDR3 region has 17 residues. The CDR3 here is CASSQGFGRGDTGELFF. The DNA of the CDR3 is TGTGCCAGCAGCCAAGGCTTTGGGCGGGGGGACACCGGGGAGCTGTTTTTT.

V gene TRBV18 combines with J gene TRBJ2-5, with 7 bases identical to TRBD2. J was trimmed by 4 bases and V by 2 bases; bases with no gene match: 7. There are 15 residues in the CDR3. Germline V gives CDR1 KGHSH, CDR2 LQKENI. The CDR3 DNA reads TGTGCCAGCTCACCAGAGTTGGGGGGGTCAGAGACCCAGTACTTC. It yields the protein CASSPELGGSETQYF.

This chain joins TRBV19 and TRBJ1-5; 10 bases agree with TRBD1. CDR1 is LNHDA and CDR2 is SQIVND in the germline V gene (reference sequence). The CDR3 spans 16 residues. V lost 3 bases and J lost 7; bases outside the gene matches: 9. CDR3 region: CASSILTGGETQPQHF. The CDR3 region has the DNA TGTGCCAGTAGTATCCTGACAGGGGGCGAAACACAGCCCCAGCATTTT.

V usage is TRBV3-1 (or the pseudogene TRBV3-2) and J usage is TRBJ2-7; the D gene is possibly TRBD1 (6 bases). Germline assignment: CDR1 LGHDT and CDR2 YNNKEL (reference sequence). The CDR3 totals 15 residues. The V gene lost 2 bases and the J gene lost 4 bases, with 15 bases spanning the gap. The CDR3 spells CASSQFNRVGYEQYF. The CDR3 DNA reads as TGTGCCAGCAGCCAATTCAACAGGGTAGGGTACGAGCAGTACTTC.

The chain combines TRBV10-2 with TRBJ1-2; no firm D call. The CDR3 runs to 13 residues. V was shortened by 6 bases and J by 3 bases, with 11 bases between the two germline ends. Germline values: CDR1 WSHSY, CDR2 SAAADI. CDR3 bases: TGCGCCAGCAGCCGCTGGGCAGACTATGGCTACACCTTC. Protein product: CASSRWADYGYTF.

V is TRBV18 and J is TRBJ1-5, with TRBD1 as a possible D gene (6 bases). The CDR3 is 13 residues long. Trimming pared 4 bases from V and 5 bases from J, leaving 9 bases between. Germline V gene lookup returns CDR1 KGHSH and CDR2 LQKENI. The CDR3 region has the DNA TGTGCCAGCTCACAGGCAGGGGATCAGCCCCAGCATTTT. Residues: CASSQAGDQPQHF.

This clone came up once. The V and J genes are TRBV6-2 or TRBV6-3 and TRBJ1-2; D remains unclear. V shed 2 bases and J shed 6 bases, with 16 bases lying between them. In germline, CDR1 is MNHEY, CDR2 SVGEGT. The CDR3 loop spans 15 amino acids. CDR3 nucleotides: TGTGCCAGCAGTTACGCCTCCAGTAATTCCGATGGCTACACCTTC. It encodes CASSYASSNSDGYTF.

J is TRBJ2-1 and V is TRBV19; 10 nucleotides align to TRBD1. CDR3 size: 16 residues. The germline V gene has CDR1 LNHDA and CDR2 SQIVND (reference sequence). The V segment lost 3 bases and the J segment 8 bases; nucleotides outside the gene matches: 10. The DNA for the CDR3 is TGTGCCAGTAGTATCTACAGGACAGGGGGTCGGGATGAGCAGTTCTTC. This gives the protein CASSIYRTGGRDEQFF.

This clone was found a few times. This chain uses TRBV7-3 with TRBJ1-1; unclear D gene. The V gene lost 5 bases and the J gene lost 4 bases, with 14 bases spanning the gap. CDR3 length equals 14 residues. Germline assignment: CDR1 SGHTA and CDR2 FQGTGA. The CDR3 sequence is CASSESASSTEAFF. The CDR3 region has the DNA TGTGCCAGCAGCGAAAGCGCCTCGAGCACTGAAGCTTTCTTT.

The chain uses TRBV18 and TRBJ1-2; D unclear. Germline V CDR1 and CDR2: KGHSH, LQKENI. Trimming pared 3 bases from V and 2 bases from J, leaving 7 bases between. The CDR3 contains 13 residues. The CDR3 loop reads CASSPRENYGYTF. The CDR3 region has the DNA TGTGCCAGCTCACCGAGGGAAAACTATGGCTACACCTTC.

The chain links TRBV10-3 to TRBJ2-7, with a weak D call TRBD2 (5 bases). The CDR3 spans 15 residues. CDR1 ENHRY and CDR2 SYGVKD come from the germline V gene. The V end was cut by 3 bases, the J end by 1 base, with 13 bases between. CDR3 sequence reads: CAISEQLAGSYEQYF. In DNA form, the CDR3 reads TGTGCCATCAGTGAACAGCTAGCAGGTTCCTACGAGCAGTACTTC.